This T cell receptor (beta chain) is from a study of T cells in Graves' hyperthyroidism and ophthalmopathy. Study context: Peripheral blood was drawn at first diagnosis, prior to all treatment. Study findings and constraints: Ophthalmopathy was separated from stable hyperthyroidism by a 13 V-J model.

The study included ophthalmopathy patients with Clinical Activity Score at least 3, NOSPECS grade at least 4 and duration under 3 months. TCR beta CDR3 regions were amplified from RNA transcripts. Researchers ran a first-round RT-PCR on the TCR CDR3 using the HTBI primer set. One entry per CDR3 protein results from TCRdb running MiXCR on the multiplex PCR reads. The sample holds about 600,000 distinct CDR3 sequences, approximately 15% seen once. Comments on this clonotype: The target antigen is unknown.

The germline V gene encodes CDR1 LGHNA and CDR2 YNFKEQ. CDR3 size: 17 residues. Trimming took 4 bases from V and 4 from J; bases not matched to a gene: 15. Input material: blood. V usage is TRBV4-2 and J usage is TRBJ1-2; the match to TRBD1 covers 7 bases. The TCR sequence derives from a woman between 18 and 30 years old with Graves' ophthalmopathy. CDR3 DNA: TGTGCCAGCAGCCCCCAGCGGCGGGACAGCGTCTTCTATGGCTACACCTTC. Its translation is CASSPQRRDSVFYGYTF.